This T cell receptor beta chain was recorded in a study of blood T cell repertoires in COVID-19. Study-level background: Collection of acute and convalescent COVID-19 samples took place in the United States, Italy and Spain. In each case, the material was cDNA or gDNA derived from T cells, B-cell-depleted T cells, or PBMCs.

This CDR3 contains 16 residues. The V segment lost 6 bases and the J segment 6 bases; nucleotides outside the gene matches: 12. From germline, CDR1 is KGHSH and CDR2 LQKENI. In the original workflow: From reference gene primer amplification, estimates of nucleated cell counts were derived. TCRdb's copy holds only in-frame clones and misses some; the assay was immunoSEQ multiplex PCR. The DNA was the basis for D and trimming; V, J and clone size are from that table. The sample carries approximately 91,000 clones, approximately 80% recorded once. This clonotype originated in a human donor in a cohort sampled during active COVID-19. Material for sequencing was peripheral blood. The genes are TRBV18 and TRBJ1-5, with TRBD1 matching 9 bases. CDR3: CASSKTGTGSGQPQHF. In DNA, the CDR3 is TGTGCCAGCTCGAAGACCGGGACAGGGTCTGGTCAGCCCCAGCATTTT.